This T cell receptor (beta chain) is drawn from a study of T-cell memory formation after mild COVID-19. TCRdb re-analysed the 5' RACE reads in MiXCR, keeping a single row per CDR3 protein. The sample has hundreds of thousands of distinct CDR3 sequences; about 18% are singletons. This clonotype was picked up a small number of times. The CDR3 is 16 residues long. The germline CDR1 and CDR2 sequences are SGHRS and YFSETQ. With 2 bases clipped from V and 4 bases from J, the junction kept 6 bases outside the gene matches. Sequences were obtained from PBMCs or a T cell subset sorted from them (not recorded which). The source is an adult woman who had mild COVID-19 (a few samples of this study predate the infection). Cell type and time point are not known. The genes are TRBV5-1 and TRBJ2-2, with 9 bases matching TRBD1. As DNA, the CDR3 is TGCGCCAGCAGCTTTGGGACAGGGATCGGCACCGGGGAGCTGTTTTTT. It codes for CASSFGTGIGTGELFF.